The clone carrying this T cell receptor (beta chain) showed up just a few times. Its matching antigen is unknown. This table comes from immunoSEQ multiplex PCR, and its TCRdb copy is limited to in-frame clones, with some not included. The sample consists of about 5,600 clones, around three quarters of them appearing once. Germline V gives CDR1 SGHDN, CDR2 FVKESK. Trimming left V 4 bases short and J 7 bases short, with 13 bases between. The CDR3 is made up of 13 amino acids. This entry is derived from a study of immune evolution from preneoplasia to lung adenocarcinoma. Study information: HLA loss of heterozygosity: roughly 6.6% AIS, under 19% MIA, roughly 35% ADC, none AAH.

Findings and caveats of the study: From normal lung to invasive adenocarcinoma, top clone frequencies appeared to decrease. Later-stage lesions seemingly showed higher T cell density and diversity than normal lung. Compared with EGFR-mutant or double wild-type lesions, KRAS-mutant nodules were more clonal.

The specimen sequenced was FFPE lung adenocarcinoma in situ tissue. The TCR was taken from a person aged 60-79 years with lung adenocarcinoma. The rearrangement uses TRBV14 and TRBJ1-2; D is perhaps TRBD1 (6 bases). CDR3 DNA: TGTGCCAGCAGCCCAAACACAGGGAGTGGCTACACCTTC. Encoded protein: CASSPNTGSGYTF.